This T cell receptor beta chain derives from a study of blood T cell repertoires in COVID-19. Study at large: There were acute and convalescent COVID-19 samples, and they came from the United States, Italy and Spain. The cDNA or gDNA used as material had been derived from T cells, B-cell-depleted T cells, or PBMCs.

The CDR3 contains 18 residues. V lost 5 bases, J lost 3 bases, and 13 bases stayed unmatched. From germline, CDR1 is SGHVS and CDR2 FNYEAQ. In the original workflow: Estimated nucleated cell counts came from reference gene primer amplification. TCRdb's table, derived via immunoSEQ multiplex PCR, lists solely in-frame clones and lacks some. The DNA was the basis for D and trimming; V, J and clone size are from that table. This table has hundreds of thousands of clones, approximately 88% appearing once. The sequenced sample consisted of peripheral blood. The chain is built from TRBV7-6 and TRBJ2-2; 9 bases are shared with TRBD2. This receptor was obtained from a man aged 55 to 70 who had recovered from COVID-19. CDR3 in amino acids: CASSLQGRGRAYTGELFF. In DNA form, the CDR3 reads TGTGCCAGCAGCCTCCAAGGTCGCGGGAGGGCTTACACCGGGGAGCTGTTTTTT.